The 30 T cell receptor beta chains in this list originate from one sample, sequenced in a study of cytotoxic CD8 clonotypes in ibrutinib-treated CLL. Profiled with immunoSEQ multiplex PCR; TCRdb holds only in-frame clones, not every one. The data contain approximately 90,000 clones, roughly four fifths of them singletons. The material sequenced was PBMCs, taken after 24 months of ibrutinib treatment. These receptors originate from a human donor with chronic lymphocytic leukemia.

This clone was seen only a few times. The rearrangement joins TRBV27 to TRBJ1-5; D possibly corresponds to TRBD1 (5 bases). Germline V gives CDR1 MNHEY, CDR2 SMNVEV (reference sequence). The CDR3 is made up of 14 amino acids. Trimming shortened V by 6 bases and J by 5 bases, and 14 bases separated the two germline ends. The CDR3 reads CASSPRSGDQPQHF. The CDR3 DNA is TGTGCCAGCAGCCCCAGGTCGGGGGATCAGCCCCAGCATTTT.

V is TRBV18 and J is TRBJ2-1; 11 positions agree with TRBD2. The CDR3 is 15 amino acids. Germline V gene lookup returns CDR1 KGHSH and CDR2 LQKENI. V lost 4 bases and J lost 7; bases outside the gene matches: 6. The CDR3 sequence is CASSRASGRSNEQFF. The CDR3 region has the DNA TGTGCCAGCTCACGCGCTAGCGGGAGGTCGAATGAGCAGTTCTTC.

A word on this clone: The sample carries other DNA sequences with the same CDR3. The chain links TRBV18 to TRBJ1-2, with 7 bases aligning to TRBD1. The CDR3 extends over 15 amino acids. J lost 1 base, V lost 3 bases, and 5 bases had no gene match. Per the germline V gene, CDR1 is KGHSH and CDR2 is LQKENI. CDR3 in DNA: TGTGCCAGCTCACCGCAGGGGGTCGGTAACTATGGCTACACCTTC. Protein: CASSPQGVGNYGYTF.

The chain uses TRBV30 and TRBJ2-7; possibly TRBD2 for D (6 bases). V dropped 2 bases and J dropped 0 bases, with 14 bases sitting between them. The CDR3 is 15 residues long. CDR1 and CDR2 from the germline V gene are GTSNPN and SVGIG (reference sequence). For the CDR3, the DNA is TGTGCCTGGAGTAGGAGGGGCGTACACTCCTACGAGCAGTACTTC. Amino acids: CAWSRRGVHSYEQYF.

This clone has more than one count but fewer than ten. V gene TRBV6-1 combines with J gene TRBJ1-5; 8 nucleotides line up with TRBD1. The CDR3 sequence is 15 residues long. Germline CDR1 is MNHNS and CDR2 is SASEGT. V trimming: 4 bases; J trimming: 2 bases; junction bases outside the gene matches: 4. The CDR3 sequence is CASSVGQVRNQPQHF. In nucleotides, the CDR3 is TGTGCCAGCAGTGTGGGACAGGTTCGCAATCAGCCCCAGCATTTT.

This clone was picked up a small number of times. The rearrangement uses TRBV5-1 and TRBJ2-7, with D hard to call. The CDR3 sequence is 13 residues long. V lost 0 bases, J lost 0 bases, and 4 bases lay in between. Germline CDR1 SGHRS, CDR2 YFSETQ. CDR3 DNA sequence: TGCGCCAGCAGCTTGGACAACTCCTACGAGCAGTACTTC. Encoded protein: CASSLDNSYEQYF.

The V call is TRBV7-3, the J call TRBJ2-3, with unresolved D. Trimming pared 4 bases from V and 7 bases from J, leaving 15 bases between. Germline V gene lookup returns CDR1 SGHTA and CDR2 FQGTGA. The length of the CDR3 is 14 residues. CDR3 loop: CASSSSDSANTQYF. DNA for the CDR3: TGTGCCAGCAGCTCCTCAGACTCTGCAAATACGCAGTATTTT.

The chain combines TRBV7-3 with TRBJ2-5; D might be TRBD1 or TRBD2, each matching 5 bases. Trimming cost V 3 bases and J 2 bases, with 19 bases left between them. Germline CDR1 SGHTA, CDR2 FQGTGA. The CDR3 is 17 amino acids. In DNA, the CDR3 is TGTGCCAGCAGCTTCGGTCCCGGGGCCGGGCTTCAAGAGACCCAGTACTTC. Encoded protein: CASSFGPGAGLQETQYF.

The rearrangement links TRBV28 to TRBJ2-2; 7 bases are a match to TRBD2. The germline V gene encodes CDR1 MDHEN and CDR2 SYDVKM. The CDR3 consists of 15 residues. The V gene end was trimmed by 8 bases and the J gene end by 5 bases; junction bases not matched to a gene: 11. The CDR3, as DNA: TGTGCCAGCGTGAAGGGGACTACCACAACCGGGGAGCTGTTTTTT. Its protein product is CASVKGTTTTGELFF.

The CDR3 here is CASSYSSGGNYGYTF. In nucleotides, the CDR3 is TGTGCCAGCAGTTACTCCTCCGGGGGAAACTATGGCTACACCTTC. The rearrangement joins TRBV6-5 to TRBJ1-2; a weak D match, TRBD1 (5 bases). The V end was cut by 0 bases, the J end by 2 bases, with 10 bases between. Germline-derived CDR1 and CDR2 are MNHEY and SVGAGI. The CDR3 has 15 amino acids.

V gene TRBV7-8 combines with J gene TRBJ2-1; 8 bases fit TRBD2. V shed 3 bases and J 3 bases; nucleotides not matched to a gene: 10. Germline CDR1 reads SGHVS; CDR2 reads FQNEAQ. The CDR3 covers 17 residues. CDR3 nucleotide sequence: TGTGCCAGCAGCTTGGGCGGTCTAGCGGGTGTCTACAATGAGCAGTTCTTC. Its translation is CASSLGGLAGVYNEQFF.

The genes are TRBV28 and TRBJ2-7; 9 bases map to TRBD1. CDR3 length: 14 residues. Germline V lookup: CDR1 MDHEN, CDR2 SYDVKM. The V gene end was trimmed by 2 bases and the J gene end by 4 bases; junction bases not matched to a gene: 3. The CDR3, as DNA: TGTGCCAGCAGTTTAGGGGACAGGGTATACGAGCAGTACTTC. This codes for CASSLGDRVYEQYF.

The chain employs TRBV7-3 and TRBJ2-1; TRBD2 agrees at 7 bases. The CDR3 totals 15 residues. Germline values: CDR1 SGHTA, CDR2 FQGTGA. V trimming: 6 bases; J trimming: 9 bases; junction bases outside the gene matches: 14. The CDR3 region has the DNA TGTGCCAGCAGACCAGGTCGTGGTCCGGGAGGTGAGCAGTTCTTC. Amino acid sequence: CASRPGRGPGGEQFF.

This clone came up a few times. The rearrangement uses TRBV4-2 and TRBJ2-7, with no clear D. This CDR3 is 12 amino acids long. Germline V gene lookup returns CDR1 LGHNA and CDR2 YNFKEQ. V lost 0 bases, J lost 6 bases, and 6 bases lay in between. For the CDR3, the DNA is TGTGCCAGCAGCCAAGAAGGATCCGAGCAGTACTTC. The encoded protein is CASSQEGSEQYF.

This chain connects TRBV6-1 to TRBJ2-2, with unresolved D. CDR1 is MNHNS and CDR2 is SASEGT in the germline V gene. Trimming shortened V by 1 base and J by 2 bases, and 11 bases separated the two germline ends. The CDR3 has 16 residues. DNA of the CDR3: TGTGCCAGCAGTGAAGGTAGAAACCGAAACACCGGGGAGCTGTTTTTT. Translated: CASSEGRNRNTGELFF.

The chain couples TRBV5-4 to TRBJ2-3; weak D call: TRBD2 (6 bases). Trimming removed 5 bases from V and 3 bases from J, with 19 bases in between. Germline V CDR1 and CDR2: SGHNT, YYREEE (reference sequence). This CDR3 region has 16 residues. This CDR3 reads CASRSAGLARTDTQYF. CDR3 nucleotides: TGTGCCAGCAGGTCCGCGGGACTCGCCAGGACAGATACGCAGTATTTT.

The chain carries TRBV5-1 and TRBJ2-7; D may be TRBD1 (5 bases). The V gene lost 4 bases and the J gene lost 6 bases, with 17 bases spanning the gap. The CDR3 runs 14 residues. CDR1 and CDR2 from the germline V gene are SGHRS and YFSETQ. The CDR3 coding sequence is TGCGCCAGCAGCCCAATGTCAGGGAAAGGCGAGCAGTACTTC. This encodes CASSPMSGKGEQYF.

This clone has only one observation. The V call is TRBV14, the J call TRBJ1-5, with D unresolved. V shed 0 bases and J shed 6 bases, with 6 bases lying between them. The CDR3 totals 13 residues. The germline V gene encodes CDR1 SGHDN and CDR2 FVKESK. The CDR3 here is CASSQDLGQPQHF. The CDR3 DNA follows: TGTGCCAGCAGCCAAGATCTAGGTCAGCCCCAGCATTTT.

The V gene is TRBV7-8, the J gene TRBJ2-1; no clear D gene. The V and J ends lost 5 bases and 7 bases respectively, with 6 bases between them. CDR3 length equals 11 residues. The V gene's germline CDR1 is SGHVS and CDR2 FQNEAQ. The CDR3 bases are TGTGCCAGCAGCGCCAAAAATGAGCAGTTCTTC. Its protein product is CASSAKNEQFF.

This chain connects TRBV5-1 to TRBJ1-3; no clear D. V was cut by 4 bases and J by 0 bases, with 14 bases left in between. This CDR3 has 16 amino acids. Germline V lookup: CDR1 SGHRS, CDR2 YFSETQ. CDR3 sequence: CASSTGPRSSGNTIYF. The DNA of the CDR3 is TGCGCCAGCAGCACGGGCCCCCGGAGCTCTGGAAACACCATATATTTT.

This clone has only a few counts. J is TRBJ2-1 and V is TRBV7-3; 8 bases line up with TRBD2. CDR3 size: 17 residues. V gave up 3 bases and J gave up 3 bases; unmatched junction bases: 10. Looked up from germline, CDR1 is SGHTA and CDR2 is FQGTGA. DNA for the CDR3: TGTGCCAGCAGCTTGGGCGGTCTAGCGGGTGTCTACAATGAGCAGTTCTTC. It is translated as CASSLGGLAGVYNEQFF.

This rearrangement joins TRBV19 to TRBJ2-7; D gene ambiguous. V was pared by 10 bases and J by 5 bases, with 15 bases between. Germline CDR1 and CDR2: LNHDA and SQIVND (reference sequence). This CDR3 is built from 12 residues. In nucleotides, the CDR3 is TGTGCCACGAGGCCCGGGCGTGACGAGCAGTACTTC. Translating gives CATRPGRDEQYF.

The V and J genes are TRBV6-1 and TRBJ1-5, with D uncertain. V was pared by 0 bases and J by 6 bases, with 9 bases between. Looked up from germline, CDR1 is MNHNS and CDR2 is SASEGT. CDR3 length equals 14 residues. CDR3 amino acids: CASSEAPDGQPQHF. CDR3 nucleotide sequence: TGTGCCAGCAGTGAAGCGCCAGACGGTCAGCCCCAGCATTTT.

In its sample, this clone was seen a few times. The chain has TRBV28 and TRBJ2-1; TRBD2 agrees at 7 bases. Germline values: CDR1 MDHEN, CDR2 SYDVKM. The CDR3 runs 12 residues. V was pared by 4 bases and J by 10 bases, with 4 bases of the junction left unmatched. In nucleotides, the CDR3 is TGTGCCAGCAGTTCACTAGCGCGAGAGCAGTTCTTC. This translates into CASSSLAREQFF.

The J gene is TRBJ1-1, the V gene TRBV7-2; D is uncertain. V lost 5 bases and J lost 1, with 8 bases in between. The length of the CDR3 is 13 residues. Germline values: CDR1 SGHTA, CDR2 FQGNSA. The CDR3 sequence is CASSIEGNTEAFF. The CDR3 DNA reads as TGTGCCAGCAGCATCGAGGGGAACACTGAAGCTTTCTTT.

The chain combines TRBV28 with TRBJ2-7, with 9 nucleotides matching TRBD2. The CDR3 is 14 residues long. The germline gives CDR1 MDHEN, CDR2 SYDVKM. V shed 6 bases, J shed 0 bases, and the junction held 3 bases outside the gene matches. The CDR3 region has the DNA TGTGCCAGCAGAAGCGGGAGGAGCTCCTACGAGCAGTACTTC. As protein: CASRSGRSSYEQYF. The full variable domain, in which reference TRBV28 and TRBJ2-7 provide the parts outside the CDR3, is DVKVTQSSRYLVKRTGEKVFLECVQDMDHENMFWYRQDPGLGLRLIYFSYDVKMKEKGDIPEGYSVSREKKERFSLILESASTNQTSMYLCASRSGRSSYEQYFGPGTRLTVT.

This chain connects TRBV7-6 to TRBJ2-7, with 10 nucleotides matching TRBD2. CDR3 size: 19 residues. Germline CDR1 is SGHVS and CDR2 is FNYEAQ. The V and J ends lost 0 bases and 3 bases, in that order; junction bases with no gene match: 14. CDR3 residues: CASSLAVLSSGSIFYEQYF. In DNA, the CDR3 is TGTGCCAGCAGCTTAGCGGTTCTGTCTAGCGGGAGCATCTTCTACGAGCAGTACTTC.

This clone showed up just a few times. This sequence joins TRBV14 and TRBJ2-1, with 12 bases identical to TRBD2. CDR3 size: 16 residues. Germline V CDR1 and CDR2: SGHDN, FVKESK. The trim removed 5 bases at V and 8 bases at J, leaving 10 bases unmatched. The CDR3 spells CASSFPTSGSADEQFF. In DNA, the CDR3 is TGTGCCAGCAGCTTCCCGACTAGCGGGAGCGCGGATGAGCAGTTCTTC.

The chain carries TRBV13 and TRBJ2-3, with TRBD2 matching 12 bases. V trimming: 6 bases; J trimming: 5 bases; junction bases outside the gene matches: 9. Germline loops: CDR1 PRHDT, CDR2 FYEKMQ (reference sequence). CDR3 size: 16 residues. The DNA for the CDR3 is TGTGCCAGCAGTGGATCCGGACTAGCGGGAATAGATACGCAGTATTTT. This encodes CASSGSGLAGIDTQYF.

The chain recombines TRBV5-5 with TRBJ1-1, with D perhaps matching TRBD1 (5 bases). The V end lost 2 bases, the J end lost 0 bases, and 11 bases lay between the germline ends. The CDR3 sequence is 15 residues long. Germline values: CDR1 SGHKS, CDR2 YYEKEE (reference sequence). For the CDR3, the DNA is TGTGCCAGCAGCTTAGCCCCGACAGTGAACACTGAAGCTTTCTTT. It specifies CASSLAPTVNTEAFF.